The T cell receptor beta chain under discussion was sequenced for a study of blood T cell repertoires in COVID-19. Enrolled through a virtual design, the participants were between roughly 18 and 90 years of age and came from about two dozen US areas. In assigning cohorts, the study relied on participant-reported clinical history. Donors of Cohort 3 who recovered were those that had two negative PCRs, clearance, or symptom resolution. Per the original methods: Amplification with reference gene primers provided the estimates of nucleated cell counts. Repertoires were generated with immunoSEQ multiplex PCR, while TCRdb's copy carries only in-frame clones and drops some. Clonal size and the V and J genes are those of that table, whereas D and trimming came from the DNA. The table lists about 200,000 clones, around 87% of them singletons. What was sequenced was PBMCs or T cells enriched from blood (not recorded which). This receptor was taken from a woman aged 25 to 39 who had recovered from COVID-19.

Here the CDR3 reads CATSSPGTGRLGYTF. The DNA of the CDR3 is TGTGCCACCAGCAGTCCCGGGACAGGAAGGCTTGGCTACACCTTC. The rearrangement joins TRBV15 to TRBJ1-2, with 8 nucleotides matching TRBD1. The V segment lost 3 bases and the J segment 7 bases; nucleotides outside the gene matches: 10. Germline V gives CDR1 LNHNV, CDR2 YYDKDF (reference sequence). This CDR3 is built from 15 residues.